The rows below give T cell receptor beta chains drawn from one sample of a study of human versus mouse CDR3 diversity and MHC coevolution. Repertoires were generated with immunoSEQ multiplex PCR, while TCRdb's copy carries only in-frame clones and drops some. The repertoire holds about 83,000 clones, with just under 95% as singletons. The sample consisted of naive CD4+ T cells from blood. The receptors were gathered from a person between 30 and 69 years old in good health. Each CDR3 is given with its conserved first and last residue. The D gene is left open where the match is weak. A clone size is listed for some rows: how often the clone was seen (once, few, many), or a class if it is expanded.

d_call | j_call | v_call | clone_size | cdr3_nt | cdr3_aa
TRBD2 | TRBJ2-7 | TRBV7-9 | NA | TGTGCCAGCAGGTCTAGCGGAGGCTACGAGCAGTACTTC | CASRSSGGYEQYF
TRBD1 | TRBJ2-2 | TRBV6-4 | NA | TGTGCCAGCAGGATACAGGGGGCCGACACCGGGGAGCTGTTTTTT | CASRIQGADTGELFF
NA | TRBJ1-4 | TRBV4-1 | NA | TGCGCCAGCAGCCAAAGTTACTTTGGTGAAAAACTGTTTTTT | CASSQSYFGEKLFF
TRBD2 | TRBJ2-2 | TRBV10-1 | few | TGCCCACAACCGGGAGGGCACGGGGAGCTGTTTTTT | CPQPGGHGELFF
NA | TRBJ2-7 | TRBV5-6 | once | TGTGCCAGCAGCCATGGGTTGCTCGGGTCCTACGAGCAGTACTTC | CASSHGLLGSYEQYF
TRBD1 | TRBJ1-6 | TRBV19 | NA | TGTGCCAGTAGCACAGGGGTAAGTAATTCACCCCTCCACTTT | CASSTGVSNSPLHF
NA | TRBJ2-7 | TRBV28 | NA | TGTGCCAGCAGTTTCGGAGGGCCGACAGCCTACGAGCAGTACTTC | CASSFGGPTAYEQYF
NA | TRBJ1-6 | TRBV5-4 | NA | TGTGCCAGCAGCTTGTCATCCGTTAGCTCCTATAATTCACCCCTCCACTTT | CASSLSSVSSYNSPLHF
TRBD1 | TRBJ1-1 | TRBV11-3 | once | TGTGCCAGCAGCCCTGAGACAGGGGATAACACTGAAGCTTTCTTT | CASSPETGDNTEAFF
NA | TRBJ1-5 | TRBV15 | few | TGTGCCACCAGCAGAGGGTCCTTGACTAATCAGCCCCAGCATTTT | CATSRGSLTNQPQHF
TRBD1 | TRBJ2-2 | TRBV9 | NA | TGTGCCAGCAGCGAGGACACTCGAATCGGACAGGGACGAATCGGGGAGCTGTTTTTT | CASSEDTRIGQGRIGELFF
TRBD1 | TRBJ1-1 | TRBV5-1 | NA | TGCGCCAGCAGCTTGGCCGGCAGGACAGGGAACACTGAAGCTTTCTTT | CASSLAGRTGNTEAFF
TRBD1 | TRBJ2-7 | TRBV6-1 | NA | TGTGCCAGCAGTTTAAGACAGGGGAGTCCCTACGAGCAGTACTTC | CASSLRQGSPYEQYF
NA | TRBJ2-2 | TRBV5-1 | NA | TGCGCCAGCAGCTCGGAGACGTGGGGGGAGCTGTTTTTT | CASSSETWGELFF
NA | TRBJ2-7 | TRBV6-5 | NA | TGTGCCAGCAGTCTTCTAGACGGGTACCACGAGCAGTACTTC | CASSLLDGYHEQYF
NA | TRBJ1-1 | TRBV7-6 | NA | TGTGCCAGCAGCAACACAGGAATAACTGAAGCTTTCTTT | CASSNTGITEAFF
NA | TRBJ2-6 | TRBV19 | NA | TGTGCCAGTAGTATCTTTCGGTGGGGGCGGAGTAACTCTGGGGCCAACGTCCTGACTTTC | CASSIFRWGRSNSGANVLTF
TRBD1 | TRBJ2-5 | TRBV15 | NA | TGTGCCACCAATACAGGGGGGTATGACGAGACCCAGTACTTC | CATNTGGYDETQYF
TRBD1 | TRBJ2-2 | TRBV5-5 | NA | TGTGCCAGCAGCTTCACCGGGACAGGATTAGCGGGGGAGCTGTTTTTT | CASSFTGTGLAGELFF
TRBD1 | TRBJ2-2 | TRBV28 | NA | TGTGCCAGCAGCCCCGACAGGGTGCGTACCGGGGAGCTGTTTTTT | CASSPDRVRTGELFF
TRBD1 | TRBJ1-1 | TRBV7-9 | NA | TGTGCCAGCAGCGCCCGAGAGTGGGACAGGGACGGCCATGAAGCTTTCTTT | CASSAREWDRDGHEAFF
NA | TRBJ2-2 | TRBV4-1 | NA | TGCGCCAGCAGCCAACCGGGAGCGGGCGGGACCGGGGAGCTGTTTTTT | CASSQPGAGGTGELFF
NA | TRBJ2-3 | TRBV5-8 | NA | TGTGCCAGCAGCCGACAGGGCACAGATACGCAGTATTTT | CASSRQGTDTQYF
NA | TRBJ1-6 | TRBV7-2 | once | TGTGCCAGCAGCCCTGGGACTACGAATTCACCCCTCCACTTT | CASSPGTTNSPLHF
TRBD2 | TRBJ2-5 | TRBV15 | once | TGTGCCACCAGCAGCGGGAGGGCCTTTGAGACCCAGTACTTC | CATSSGRAFETQYF
TRBD1 | TRBJ2-4 | TRBV30 | once | TGTGCTATATCGACAGGGGCCAAAAACATTCAGTACTTC | CAISTGAKNIQYF
TRBD2 | TRBJ2-7 | TRBV27 | NA | TGTGCCAGCAGCTACCGACTAGCGGGCGAGCAGTACTTC | CASSYRLAGEQYF
TRBD1 | TRBJ1-4 | TRBV19 | NA | TGTGCCAGTAGGAGGGACAGGGCCGAAAAACTGTTTTTT | CASRRDRAEKLFF
NA | TRBJ2-5 | TRBV18 | NA | TGTGCCAGCTCACCCGGGACAAGCGACCCCCAAGAGACCCAGTACTTC | CASSPGTSDPQETQYF